This TCR beta chain was observed in a study of T cell repertoires in cytomegalovirus infection. Study information: CMV epitopes used comprised recently identified HLA-C-restricted ones and well-studied HLA-B-restricted ones. Matching HLA type, along with CMV infection, was indicated by public TCR beta signatures. Study outcomes and limitations: Cumulated frequencies of public TCR beta families served to identify carriers of CMV plus the relevant HLA. The ex vivo response was dominated by HLA-C-restricted CMV-specific TCR beta clonotypes.

TCRdb ran MiXCR on the reads and lists one entry per CDR3 protein. The sample lists approximately 70,000 distinct CDR3 sequences, roughly 20% occurring once. For this clonotype: What it binds is not known.

Trimming shortened V by 3 bases and J by 10 bases, and 6 bases separated the two germline ends. This CDR3 is built from 10 residues. The germline V gene has CDR1 SEHNR and CDR2 FQNEAQ (reference sequence). The specimen was CD8+ T cells from cultured PBMCs, collected from culture after CMV antigen stimulation. The J gene is TRBJ1-2, the V gene TRBV7-9; D is possibly TRBD1 (5 bases). This sequence originates from a human donor in good health (CMV status not recorded). Some clones in this sample may be carry-over from other donors' samples. CDR3 sequence: CASSLGPYTF. As DNA, the CDR3 is TGTGCCAGCAGCTTGGGACCCTACACCTTC.